These 10 T cell receptor beta chains share one sample of origin, sequenced in a study of OX40 agonist ivuxolimab in advanced cancers. Using immunoSEQ multiplex PCR, the repertoire was profiled, and TCRdb retains in-frame clones only, with some absent. The sample has about 51,000 clones, 84% seen once; the top ten hold around 2.9%. This specimen consisted of CD4+ or CD8+ T cells sorted from blood, obtained in a trial of the OX40 agonist ivuxolimab. The receptors were sampled from an adult with an advanced solid tumor such as melanoma, head and neck, liver or kidney cancer.

The chain couples TRBV5-4 to TRBJ1-3; possible D gene TRBD1, 5 bases. Trimming took 3 bases from V and 0 from J, leaving 7 bases between them. The CDR3 has 14 amino acids. Germline V gene sequence: CDR1 SGHNT, CDR2 YYREEE (reference sequence). CDR3 sequence reads: CASSSQASGNTIYF. CDR3 DNA: TGTGCCAGCAGCTCACAGGCCTCTGGAAACACCATATATTTT.

This clone was detected only once. This chain connects TRBV19 to TRBJ2-5; D is possibly TRBD1 or TRBD2 (5 bases each). With 1 base removed from V and 5 bases from J, the gap between germline ends came to 17 bases. The CDR3 consists of 16 residues. Per the germline V gene, CDR1 is LNHDA and CDR2 is SQIVND (reference sequence). The CDR3: CASSIGGTGTGETQYF. The CDR3 DNA reads TGTGCCAGTAGTATAGGGGGGACCGGGACCGGGGAGACCCAGTACTTC. The complete variable domain, with remaining parts taken from reference TRBV19 and TRBJ2-5, reads DGGITQSPKYLFRKEGQNVTLSCEQNLNHDAMYWYRQDPGQGLRLIYYSQIVNDFQKGDIAEGYSVSREKKESFPLTVTSAQKNPTAFYLCASSIGGTGTGETQYFGPGTRLLVL.

This chain connects TRBV6-1 to TRBJ2-7; the D call may be TRBD1 or TRBD2 (6 bases each). Per germline, CDR1 MNHNS and CDR2 SASEGT. Trimming removed 5 bases at V and 3 bases at J, with 11 bases between. This CDR3 is built from 13 residues. CDR3 protein: CASSLGGGYEQYF. The CDR3 bases are TGTGCCAGCAGTCTAGGGGGAGGCTACGAGCAGTACTTC.

The chain recombines TRBV4-3 with TRBJ2-6; possibly TRBD1 for D (5 bases). The V gene's germline CDR1 is LGHNA and CDR2 YSLEER. V was cut by 2 bases and J by 4 bases, with 9 bases left in between. The CDR3 is 15 residues long. CDR3 DNA: TGCGCCAGCAGCCAACAGGGTACCGGGGCCAACGTCCTGACTTTC. Amino acid sequence: CASSQQGTGANVLTF.

The chain employs TRBV23-1 and TRBJ1-2; 8 bases fit TRBD1. TRBV23-1 is reported as an ORF; its role is uncertain. The CDR3 contains 15 residues. Trimming cost V 4 bases and J 2 bases; bases outside gene matches: 6. CDR3: CASSRPGQENYGYTF. DNA for the CDR3: TGCGCCAGCAGTCGACCGGGACAGGAAAACTATGGCTACACCTTC.

This chain connects TRBV5-4 to TRBJ1-4, with TRBD1 as a possible D gene (6 bases). The CDR3 length is 13 residues. Trimming left V 2 bases short and J 7 bases short, with 9 bases between. Germline loops: CDR1 SGHNT, CDR2 YYREEE (reference sequence). CDR3 sequence: CASSLTGSEKLFF. CDR3 nucleotides: TGTGCCAGCAGCTTAACAGGGTCTGAAAAACTGTTTTTT.

The chain employs TRBV4-2 and TRBJ1-1; no definite D call. Trimming pared 3 bases from V and 4 bases from J, leaving 15 bases between. The CDR3 extends over 15 amino acids. Germline lookup yields CDR1 LGHNA and CDR2 YNFKEQ. Written as DNA, the CDR3 is TGTGCCAGCAGCCAGGGCGGAGGGCCGAGCACTGAAGCTTTCTTT. This gives the protein CASSQGGGPSTEAFF.

In this sample, this clone turned up a few times. The chain employs TRBV5-4 and TRBJ2-7; D is undetermined. Between the trimmed V and J ends, which lost 4 bases and 4 bases, there was a span of 9 bases. The CDR3 totals 12 residues. Germline CDR1 and CDR2: SGHNT and YYREEE (reference sequence). As DNA, the CDR3 is TGTGCCAGCAGCAGGACCGTTTACGAGCAGTACTTC. Its translation is CASSRTVYEQYF.

The chain employs TRBV6-5 and TRBJ1-5, with no clear D. This CDR3 contains 15 residues. Germline assignment: CDR1 MNHEY and CDR2 SVGAGI. Trimming stripped 0 bases from V and 0 bases from J, with 6 bases between. Here the CDR3 reads CASSYSRDSNQPQHF. DNA of the CDR3: TGTGCCAGCAGTTACTCGAGGGATAGCAATCAGCCCCAGCATTTT.

The rearrangement links TRBV11-2 to TRBJ1-2; D not certain. Trimming cost V 3 bases and J 6 bases, with 14 bases left between them. Germline assignment: CDR1 SGHAT and CDR2 FQNNGV. The CDR3 runs 14 residues. The CDR3 is CASSFFLRTNGYTF. The CDR3 DNA reads TGTGCCAGCAGCTTTTTCCTTAGGACGAATGGCTACACCTTC.